This TCR beta chain was recorded in a study of T cell responses to AZD1222 COVID-19 vaccine. Per the germline V gene, CDR1 is MDHEN and CDR2 is SYDVKM. The length of the CDR3 is 17 residues. V gave up 11 bases and J gave up 4 bases, with 26 bases separating them. Study results and caveats: The peak T cell response came first, and repertoires were sampled only after it. As reported, nearly half of all spike-specific TCRs target variant regions that are unmutated. A mostly white British donor set with more females was recruited, and clonal diversity was possibly underestimated.

TCRdb's copy holds only in-frame clones and misses some; the assay was immunoSEQ multiplex PCR. The sample contains 90,000 to 120,000 clones, about 93% of which appear only once. As to this clone: The antigen is unknown.

The material was peripheral blood, obtained on day 0 of AZD1222 vaccination. The TCR comes from an adult in good health. V gene TRBV28 combines with J gene TRBJ1-4; D not resolved. The CDR3 DNA is TGTGCCCGATCGCTGGCACACCTGTTCTACGGTAATGAAAAACTGTTTTTT. Protein sequence: CARSLAHLFYGNEKLFF.